Following are 19 T cell receptor beta chains from one sample sequenced in a study of T-cell reconstitution after alpha-beta-depleted transplantation in children. It was with unique molecular identifiers that the TCRbeta library was prepared. One entry per CDR3 protein results from TCRdb running MiXCR on the PCR reads. The sample has fewer than 450,000 distinct CDR3 sequences, around 16% seen once. Sequencing used PBMCs, mostly from graft donor cells, obtained 360 days after TCRalphabeta/CD19-depleted stem cell transplant. All receptors derive from a male patient between 2 and 9 years old who had a stem cell transplant for acute lymphoblastic leukemia, so the T cells may come from the graft donor.

This clonotype was seen more than once but under ten times. Only one base separates this from a far larger clonotype, so it likely reflects a read error. This chain uses TRBV5-1 with TRBJ2-7; unclear D gene. The CDR3 is 12 residues long. CDR1 and CDR2 from the germline V gene are SGHRS and YFSETQ. V was pared by 0 bases and J by 5 bases, with 6 bases between. The CDR3 region has the DNA TGCGCCAGCAGCTTGGGGAGCCACGAGCAGTACTTC. Protein: CASSLGSHEQYF.

The chain links TRBV27 to TRBJ1-2; no clear D gene. The CDR3 is 17 amino acids. V gave up 2 bases and J gave up 1 base, with 17 bases separating them. Germline V gives CDR1 MNHEY, CDR2 SMNVEV (reference sequence). The CDR3 DNA sequence: TGTGCCAGCAGTTTAAGCGGGGAGGGCCCCTATAACTATGGCTACACCTTC. This encodes CASSLSGEGPYNYGYTF.

This clonotype has a handful of counts. The V gene is TRBV27, the J gene TRBJ1-1; D ambiguous. This CDR3 contains 14 residues. The V end was cut by 3 bases, the J end by 0 bases, with 8 bases between. The germline CDR1 and CDR2 sequences are MNHEY and SMNVEV (reference sequence). In nucleotides, the CDR3 is TGTGCCAGCAGTTTCTCGGGGTTGAACACTGAAGCTTTCTTT. It encodes CASSFSGLNTEAFF.

This clonotype was seen a few times. The chain recombines TRBV4-1 with TRBJ2-3; D not resolved. Trimming pared 2 bases from V and 4 bases from J, leaving 7 bases between. CDR3 size: 13 residues. Germline V gene data show CDR1 as MGHRA and CDR2 as YSYEKL. The CDR3 coding sequence is TGCGCCAGCAGCCAACCGATGTCAGATACGCAGTATTTT. This gives the protein CASSQPMSDTQYF.

This clonotype was counted between two and nine times. This rearrangement joins TRBV3-1 to TRBJ2-1; D is uncertain. The CDR3 is made up of 12 amino acids. CDR1 is LGHDT, CDR2 YNNKEL, per germline (reference sequence). The germline V and J ends were trimmed by 0 bases and 11 bases, with 8 bases remaining between them. CDR3: CASSQDYLKQFF. As DNA, the CDR3 is TGTGCCAGCAGCCAAGACTATCTTAAGCAGTTCTTC.

This rearrangement joins TRBV29-1 to TRBJ1-1; 7 bases fit TRBD1. There are 15 residues in the CDR3. Per the germline V gene, CDR1 is SQVTM and CDR2 is ANQGSEA. With 6 bases clipped from V and 0 bases from J, the junction kept 10 bases outside the gene matches. The CDR3 DNA follows: TGCAGCGTCCCTCGGACAGGAATTATGAACACTGAAGCTTTCTTT. This encodes CSVPRTGIMNTEAFF.

This clonotype was observed a few times. This rearrangement joins TRBV15 to TRBJ2-1; tentative D call: TRBD2 (6 bases). CDR3 size: 18 residues. Germline CDR1 reads LNHNV; CDR2 reads YYDKDF (reference sequence). V lost 0 bases and J 7 bases, leaving 22 bases between the germline ends. CDR3 loop: CATSRDVYTSPVSNEQFF. The CDR3 DNA is TGTGCCACCAGCAGAGATGTGTACACTAGCCCGGTGTCGAATGAGCAGTTCTTC. The entire variable domain, with the rest obtained from reference TRBV15 and TRBJ2-1, is as follows: DAMVIQNPRYQVTQFGKPVTLSCSQTLNHNVMYWYQQKSSQAPKLLFHYYDKDFNNEADTPDNFQSRRPNTSFCFLDIRSPGLGDTAMYLCATSRDVYTSPVSNEQFFGPGTRLTVL.

This clonotype occurred a few times. J is TRBJ2-2 and V is TRBV29-1, with a weak D call TRBD1 (5 bases). Germline CDR1 SQVTM, CDR2 ANQGSEA. V lost 4 bases to trimming and J lost 6 bases, with 12 bases between them. CDR3 size: 13 residues. Here the CDR3 DNA reads TGCAGCGTTGGAAGGGGATTCCCCGGGGAGCTGTTTTTT. Translated: CSVGRGFPGELFF.

V is TRBV4-3 and J is TRBJ2-5; D may be TRBD1 (6 bases). V was cut by 0 bases and J by 5 bases, with 10 bases left in between. CDR3 length: 14 residues. Germline CDR1 and CDR2: LGHNA and YSLEER. The CDR3 coding sequence is TGCGCCAGCAGCCAAGATCAGGGGATGGAGACCCAGTACTTC. This codes for CASSQDQGMETQYF.

This clonotype was detected ten times or more. The V gene is TRBV12-3 or TRBV12-4, the J gene TRBJ2-1; 10 bases are a match to TRBD2. Unmatched junction bases numbered 11, after V lost 0 bases and J lost 3 bases. The CDR3 spans 19 residues. The CDR3 protein is CASSLAVGVSGRNYNEQFF. The CDR3 nucleotides are TGTGCCAGCAGTTTAGCAGTAGGGGTTAGCGGGAGGAACTACAATGAGCAGTTCTTC.

This clonotype was seen many times. This chain connects TRBV12-3 or TRBV12-4 to TRBJ2-1; TRBD2 matches 7 bases. The CDR3 is 15 amino acids. V lost 3 bases, J lost 5 bases, and 7 bases stayed unmatched. CDR3 in amino acids: CASSFSGRSHNEQFF. CDR3 DNA: TGTGCCAGCAGTTTTTCCGGGAGGTCCCACAATGAGCAGTTCTTC.

This clonotype was seen only a few times. The V gene is TRBV11-2, the J gene TRBJ2-2; 13 bases match TRBD2. The trim removed 0 bases at V and 3 bases at J, leaving 4 bases unmatched. Germline CDR1 reads SGHAT; CDR2 reads FQNNGV. The CDR3 contains 18 residues. The CDR3 here is CASSLEPLAGGDTGELFF. The CDR3 coding sequence is TGTGCCAGCAGCTTAGAGCCACTAGCGGGAGGGGACACCGGGGAGCTGTTTTTT.

There are a few counts of this clonotype. The gene calls are TRBV12-3 or TRBV12-4 and TRBJ2-5, with unresolved D. V shed 10 bases and J shed 7 bases, with 16 bases lying between them. The CDR3 consists of 12 residues. DNA for the CDR3: TGTGCCAACCAGCTAGGGTCTGGGACCCAGTACTTC. Its protein is CANQLGSGTQYF.

This chain joins TRBV7-6 and TRBJ2-3; 8 nucleotides align to TRBD1. There are 15 residues in the CDR3. Unmatched junction bases numbered 9, after V lost 4 bases and J lost 6 bases. From germline, CDR1 is SGHVS and CDR2 FNYEAQ. The CDR3 protein is CASSSTGDGVDTQYF. The CDR3 DNA is TGTGCCAGCAGCTCGACAGGGGACGGGGTTGATACGCAGTATTTT.

This clonotype was recorded at least ten times. This sequence joins TRBV12-3 or TRBV12-4 and TRBJ1-5; D is possibly TRBD1 (5 bases). The CDR3 contains 14 residues. V lost 3 bases, J lost 1 base, and 7 bases lay in between. The CDR3 reads CASSFRGSNQPQHF. The CDR3 nucleotides read TGTGCCAGCAGTTTTCGGGGGAGCAATCAGCCCCAGCATTTT.

CDR3 sequence: CASSSQLPRIYGYTF. For the CDR3, the DNA is TGTGCCAGCAGTTCGCAGCTACCCCGAATTTATGGCTACACCTTC. The chain employs TRBV6-5 and TRBJ1-2, with unresolved D. The CDR3 has 15 residues. CDR1 and CDR2 from the germline V gene are MNHEY and SVGAGI. The V and J ends lost 4 bases and 5 bases respectively, with 17 bases between them.

This clonotype was seen only a few times. The CDR3 bases are TGCAGCGTTGAGTCCAGGGCGGACTATGGCTACACCTTC. The encoded protein is CSVESRADYGYTF. The genes are TRBV29-1 and TRBJ1-2, with D perhaps TRBD1 (5 bases). Per germline, CDR1 SQVTM and CDR2 ANQGSEA. V was cut by 3 bases and J by 3 bases, with 11 bases left in between. The CDR3 contains 13 residues.

The sample holds many counts of this clonotype. The V and J genes are TRBV19 and TRBJ2-1; 9 bases match TRBD2. CDR3 length: 13 residues. The V gene's germline CDR1 is LNHDA and CDR2 SQIVND (reference sequence). Unmatched junction bases numbered 3, after V lost 6 bases and J lost 6 bases. This chain's CDR3 is CASSSSGVNEQFF. The CDR3 bases are TGTGCCAGTAGCTCTAGCGGGGTCAATGAGCAGTTCTTC.

This clonotype was seen only a few times. This chain links TRBV4-3 with TRBJ2-1, with 7 bases lining up with TRBD1. Germline CDR1 reads LGHNA; CDR2 reads YSLEER. Trimming took 0 bases from V and 2 from J; bases not matched to a gene: 4. This CDR3 is 16 amino acids long. The CDR3, as DNA: TGCGCCAGCAGCCAAGATTTAGGGGGCGCCTACAATGAGCAGTTCTTC. It encodes CASSQDLGGAYNEQFF.